The 5 T cell receptor beta chains in this list originate from one sample, sequenced in a study of cytomegalovirus exposure and HLA in healthy donors. The PCR had 60 Vbeta and 13 Jbeta primers. Profiling relied on immunoSEQ multiplex PCR, and the TCRdb table lists in-frame clones only, not all of them. The table has about 72,000 clones, about four fifths seen once. Source material: PBMCs. The receptors derive from a man aged 18-30 years in good health and CMV-seronegative.

This rearrangement joins TRBV28 to TRBJ2-3; possibly TRBD2 for D (6 bases). Germline loops: CDR1 MDHEN, CDR2 SYDVKM. The CDR3 runs 12 residues. The V and J ends lost 8 bases and 4 bases respectively, with 10 bases between them. CDR3 coding DNA: TGTGCCAGCGGAGGAGGGTCAGATACGCAGTATTTT. This sequence encodes CASGGGSDTQYF. The full variable domain, completed using reference TRBV28 and TRBJ2-3, is DVKVTQSSRYLVKRTGEKVFLECVQDMDHENMFWYRQDPGLGLRLIYFSYDVKMKEKGDIPEGYSVSREKKERFSLILESASTNQTSMYLCASGGGSDTQYFGPGTRLTVL.

The table lists this clone with a count of one. The chain joins TRBV19 to TRBJ2-3; D call uncertain. The CDR3 extends over 13 amino acids. V lost 10 bases, J lost 5 bases, and 16 bases lay in between. The germline V gene encodes CDR1 LNHDA and CDR2 SQIVND (reference sequence). In DNA form, the CDR3 reads TGTGCCACTACTACAATCCTCGGAGATACGCAGTATTTT. This codes for CATTTILGDTQYF.

The rearrangement joins TRBV7-2 to TRBJ1-1; no clear D gene. The V gene lost 7 bases and the J gene lost 4 bases, with 16 bases spanning the gap. The germline V gene has CDR1 SGHTA and CDR2 FQGNSA. The CDR3 loop spans 14 amino acids. The DNA of the CDR3 is TGTGCCAGCACCCAAACTCTACGAGGCACTGAAGCTTTCTTT. Its translation: CASTQTLRGTEAFF.

V gene TRBV5-1 combines with J gene TRBJ2-2; a weak D match, TRBD2 (5 bases). The CDR3 runs 13 residues. The V gene's germline CDR1 is SGHRS and CDR2 YFSETQ. V lost 0 bases to trimming and J lost 6 bases, with 6 bases between them. The CDR3 loop reads CASSLDGAGELFF. DNA for the CDR3: TGCGCCAGCAGCTTGGACGGGGCCGGGGAGCTGTTTTTT.

This clone is labeled as medium-sized. V usage is TRBV7-3 and J usage is TRBJ1-4; 7 bases align to TRBD1. Germline-derived CDR1 and CDR2 are SGHTA and FQGTGA. V trimming: 4 bases; J trimming: 7 bases; junction bases outside the gene matches: 12. The CDR3 spans 16 residues. In nucleotides, the CDR3 is TGTGCCAGCAGCTCTTCTTCGAGGGGGCGGGGTGAAAAACTGTTTTTT. Translating gives CASSSSSRGRGEKLFF.